This TCR beta chain derives from a study of Ad26.COV2.S vaccination and SARS-CoV-2 variants. Study-wide points: Possible underestimation of total T cell responses by the TCR breadth and depth analyses was noted. The study found similar non-spike TCR breadth in vaccine and placebo recipients. Vaccinees displayed broader spike-specific TCR repertoires than placebo recipients. After vaccination, substantial breadth of spike-specific CD8+ and CD4+ responses was reported.

Details on this clone: Its cognate antigen is unknown.

Repertoires were generated with immunoSEQ multiplex PCR, while TCRdb's copy carries only in-frame clones and drops some. Of hundreds of thousands of clones in the sample, roughly nine tenths were seen once. Between the trimmed V and J ends, which lost 5 bases and 8 bases, there was a span of 15 bases. The CDR3 totals 14 residues. Germline assignment: CDR1 MNHEY and CDR2 SVGEGT. The rearrangement joins TRBV6-2 or TRBV6-3 to TRBJ1-4; possible D gene TRBD1, 5 bases. Sequenced material: peripheral blood, taken after recovery from COVID-19. This receptor was obtained from a human donor who had recovered from COVID-19. The CDR3 sequence: CASSRLRTLEKLFF. The DNA for the CDR3 is TGTGCCAGCAGTCGACTAAGGACACTAGAAAAACTGTTTTTT.